The clone carrying this T cell receptor (beta chain) was counted between two and nine times. Its antigen is undetermined. These data come from a study of cytomegalovirus exposure and HLA in healthy donors. Overall study findings and caveats: Later work found most CMV-associated TCR beta chains apparently HLA-restricted. Later analysis associated a missense DCLRE1C variant with TCR beta V- and J-gene trimming. Reportedly, a later analysis found an Asian-associated ancestry cluster had fewer N-insertions than the roughly 700-donor mean.

The PCR had 60 Vbeta and 13 Jbeta primers. TCRdb's copy holds only in-frame clones and misses some; the assay was immunoSEQ multiplex PCR. The table has roughly 190,000 clones, roughly four fifths seen once. Germline CDR1 is MNHEY and CDR2 is SVGAGI. The ends were cut back, 5 bases at V and 0 bases at J, with 8 bases in the middle. The CDR3 covers 13 residues. The clonotype originates from a woman aged 30 to 39 in good health and CMV-seropositive. The J gene is TRBJ2-7, the V gene TRBV6-5; D may be TRBD1 (5 bases). Sequencing was carried out using PBMCs. This CDR3 reads CASSRQISYEQYF. The CDR3 DNA reads TGTGCCAGCAGTCGACAGATCTCCTACGAGCAGTACTTC.